Below, one T cell receptor beta chain is given with its context. This record belongs to a study of blood T cell repertoires in COVID-19. Study information: Specimens from acute and convalescent COVID-19 originated in the United States, Italy and Spain. In each case, the material was cDNA or gDNA derived from T cells, B-cell-depleted T cells, or PBMCs.

The Seattle patients, enrolled during active infection, were followed longitudinally. Per the study methods: Reference gene primers were amplified, and this amplification served to estimate nucleated cell counts. TCRdb's copy holds only in-frame clones and misses some; the assay was immunoSEQ multiplex PCR. The V and J calls and the clone size are those of that table, but D and trimming were determined from the DNA. The top ten hold about 10% of the sample, which has some 200,000 clones, 80% to 90% seen once. The V end was cut by 2 bases, the J end by 9 bases, with 11 bases between. The CDR3 has 13 amino acids. Germline loops: CDR1 SEHNR, CDR2 FQNEAQ (reference sequence).

The chain has TRBV7-9 and TRBJ2-1; D may be TRBD2 (6 bases). This clonotype originated in a woman in her fifties or sixties with COVID-19, enrolled during active disease. Sequencing was done on a sample of peripheral blood. The CDR3: CASSLRRELEQFF. The CDR3 coding sequence is TGTGCCAGCAGCTTAAGACGGGAGCTTGAGCAGTTCTTC.